These 23 T cell receptor beta chains came from one sample sequenced in a study of blood T cell repertoires in COVID-19. Assay used: immunoSEQ multiplex PCR; TCRdb lists only in-frame clones, some missing. The sample shows 250,000 to 350,000 clones, about 90% of them seen only once. The source material was peripheral blood. All receptors come from a woman aged 25 to 39 with COVID-19, enrolled during active disease.

Only one count was recorded for this clone. The chain carries TRBV7-6 and TRBJ2-5, with D maybe TRBD2 (6 bases). The CDR3 has 16 amino acids. The V end lost 1 base, the J end lost 6 bases, and 18 bases lay between the germline ends. Looked up from germline, CDR1 is SGHVS and CDR2 is FNYEAQ. In DNA, the CDR3 is TGTGCCAGCAGCTTAGAGAGCGGTTCTAGCGAGAAGACCCAGTACTTC. As protein: CASSLESGSSEKTQYF.

The chain couples TRBV7-2 to TRBJ1-6; the D gene is possibly TRBD1 (5 bases). The CDR3 contains 13 residues. With 3 bases removed from V and 8 bases from J, the gap between germline ends came to 8 bases. Looked up from germline, CDR1 is SGHTA and CDR2 is FQGNSA. Here the CDR3 DNA reads TGTGCCAGCAGCTTTACAGGCTATTCACCCCTCCACTTT. As protein: CASSFTGYSPLHF.

The chain combines TRBV5-4 with TRBJ1-2; D ambiguous. The length of the CDR3 is 14 residues. The V gene's germline CDR1 is SGHNT and CDR2 YYREEE (reference sequence). The V gene lost 0 bases and the J gene lost 2 bases, with 8 bases spanning the gap. CDR3 sequence reads: CASSLGGSNYGYTF. As DNA, the CDR3 is TGTGCCAGCAGCTTGGGAGGGTCGAACTATGGCTACACCTTC.

This clone was detected a few times. The genes are TRBV6-5 and TRBJ1-2; 8 bases match TRBD1. The CDR3 consists of 14 residues. Germline V gene lookup returns CDR1 MNHEY and CDR2 SVGAGI. The ends lost 6 bases at V and 9 bases at J; junction bases unmatched: 12. CDR3 region: CASSPDRADLRYTF. CDR3 sequence (DNA): TGTGCCAGCAGCCCGGACAGGGCGGATTTGCGCTACACCTTC.

The chain employs TRBV10-3 and TRBJ1-6; 8 bases line up with TRBD1. Trimming took 7 bases from V and 7 from J; bases not matched to a gene: 0. Germline V CDR1 and CDR2: ENHRY, SYGVKD. The CDR3 is 12 residues long. CDR3 region: CAITGGNSPLHF. DNA for the CDR3: TGTGCCATCACAGGGGGCAATTCACCCCTCCACTTT.

CDR3 protein: CASSAILAGAYEQYF. The CDR3 bases are TGTGCCAGCAGCGCTATTTTAGCGGGAGCCTACGAGCAGTACTTC. The chain combines TRBV7-2 with TRBJ2-7; 9 bases agree with TRBD2. The CDR3 sequence is 15 residues long. Trimming took 5 bases from V and 2 from J; bases not matched to a gene: 7. CDR1 and CDR2 from the germline V gene are SGHTA and FQGNSA.

V gene TRBV7-3 combines with J gene TRBJ2-3; TRBD2 matches 14 bases. The CDR3 covers 15 residues. CDR1 is SGHTA and CDR2 is FQGTGA in the germline V gene. With V trimmed by 5 bases and J by 6 bases, 4 bases remained unmatched. CDR3 region: CASSMGLAGVDTQYF. The CDR3 nucleotides read TGTGCCAGCAGCATGGGACTAGCGGGAGTTGATACGCAGTATTTT.

J is TRBJ1-1 and V is TRBV6-5, with D tentatively TRBD1 (6 bases). V was trimmed by 8 bases and J by 1 base, leaving 17 bases between them. This CDR3 has 15 residues. Germline V gives CDR1 MNHEY, CDR2 SVGAGI. The chain's CDR3 is CASRQVSGANTEAFF. CDR3 nucleotide sequence: TGTGCCAGCCGCCAAGTTTCAGGGGCGAACACTGAAGCTTTCTTT.

The chain uses TRBV19 and TRBJ1-4; D gene unclear. The V gene lost 4 bases and the J gene lost 10 bases, with 10 bases spanning the gap. The germline V gene has CDR1 LNHDA and CDR2 SQIVND (reference sequence). The length of the CDR3 is 12 residues. Here the CDR3 reads CASSTQRSKLFF. CDR3 DNA sequence: TGTGCCAGTAGTACCCAGAGGTCAAAACTGTTTTTT.

This sequence joins TRBV30 and TRBJ1-5, with TRBD1 identical over 12 bases. CDR1 is GTSNPN and CDR2 is SVGIG in the germline V gene (reference sequence). V gave up 2 bases and J gave up 11 bases; unmatched junction bases: 7. The CDR3 covers 14 residues. DNA for the CDR3: TGTGCCTGGAGTCCCGGGACAGGGGGCAAGGCCCAGCATTTT. Protein sequence: CAWSPGTGGKAQHF.

The chain employs TRBV27 and TRBJ1-1, with TRBD1 matching over 9 bases. The CDR3 contains 13 residues. Germline CDR1 and CDR2: MNHEY and SMNVEV (reference sequence). Trimming took 5 bases from V and 6 from J; bases not matched to a gene: 4. The CDR3 region has the DNA TGTGCCAGCAGTCTACGGACAGGGGCTGAAGCTTTCTTT. The encoded protein is CASSLRTGAEAFF.

Here the CDR3 reads CASSPPGLAGTETQYF. The CDR3 DNA sequence: TGTGCCAGCAGTCCCCCGGGACTAGCGGGAACTGAGACCCAGTACTTC. The V and J genes are TRBV2 and TRBJ2-5, with 13 positions matching TRBD2. Germline loops: CDR1 SNHLY, CDR2 FYNNEI. The V gene end was trimmed by 5 bases and the J gene end by 5 bases; junction bases not matched to a gene: 8. This CDR3 region has 16 residues.

The chain links TRBV12-3 or TRBV12-4 to TRBJ2-7; possible D gene TRBD2, 5 bases. V lost 5 bases and J lost 5, with 13 bases in between. The CDR3 length is 13 residues. CDR3 amino acids: CASSRTNGDEQYF. The CDR3 DNA is TGTGCCAGCAGTCGCACTAACGGGGACGAGCAGTACTTC.

The chain has TRBV25-1 and TRBJ1-4; tentatively, D is TRBD1 (6 bases). Germline values: CDR1 MGHDK, CDR2 SYGVNS. V lost 5 bases to trimming and J lost 6 bases, with 10 bases between them. The CDR3 totals 13 residues. The CDR3 here is CASSLAGDEKLFF. CDR3 coding DNA: TGTGCCAGCAGTCTGGCAGGGGATGAAAAACTGTTTTTT. The variable domain in full, with the rest retrieved from reference TRBV25-1 and TRBJ1-4, is EADIYQTPRYLVIGTGKKITLECSQTMGHDKMYWYQQDPGMELHLIHYSYGVNSTEKGDLSSESTVSRIRTEHFPLTLESARPSHTSQYLCASSLAGDEKLFFGSGTQLSVL.

DNA of the CDR3: TGTGCCAGCAGTGACCTACAGGGGACCGGGGAGCTGTTTTTT. Protein sequence: CASSDLQGTGELFF. This chain connects TRBV6-1 to TRBJ2-2, with 7 positions matching TRBD1. Looked up from germline, CDR1 is MNHNS and CDR2 is SASEGT. V lost 3 bases, J lost 5 bases, and 3 bases stayed unmatched. CDR3 length: 14 residues.

This clone was found a few times. The rearrangement joins TRBV6-4 to TRBJ2-3; 10 bases are a match to TRBD2. The CDR3 is 15 residues long. The germline gives CDR1 MRHNA, CDR2 SNTAGT. V lost 3 bases to trimming and J lost 1 base; unmatched junction nucleotides: 1. In DNA form, the CDR3 reads TGTGCCAGCAGTGAGGGGACTAGCGGCACAGATACGCAGTATTTT. This gives the protein CASSEGTSGTDTQYF.

V is TRBV2 and J is TRBJ2-2, with TRBD2 matching over 15 bases. Germline CDR1 SNHLY, CDR2 FYNNEI. There are 16 residues in the CDR3. V lost 3 bases and J lost 13; bases outside the gene matches: 9. The CDR3 DNA reads as TGTGCCAGCAGTGACTCCTCTCCGGGACTAGCGGGAGGGCTGTTTTTT. Its protein product is CASSDSSPGLAGGLFF. The complete variable domain, with remaining parts taken from reference TRBV2 and TRBJ2-2, reads EPEVTQTPSHQVTQMGQEVILRCVPISNHLYFYWYRQILGQKVEFLVSFYNNEISEKSEIFDDQFSVERPDGSNFTLKIRSTKLEDSAMYFCASSDSSPGLAGGLFFGEGSRLTVL.

The rearrangement joins TRBV2 to TRBJ2-1, with D possibly TRBD1 on 6 matching bases. CDR1 and CDR2 from the germline V gene are SNHLY and FYNNEI. V lost 2 bases and J 6 bases, leaving 26 bases between the germline ends. The CDR3 loop spans 19 amino acids. The CDR3 reads CASSELFPTGGRSINEQFF. CDR3 in DNA: TGTGCCAGCAGTGAACTCTTTCCGACAGGCGGGCGATCTATCAATGAGCAGTTCTTC.

V is TRBV28 and J is TRBJ1-5, with 8 bases lining up with TRBD1. The ends lost 6 bases at V and 4 bases at J; junction bases unmatched: 8. The CDR3 totals 15 residues. Germline loops: CDR1 MDHEN, CDR2 SYDVKM. The CDR3 here is CASSRPDRVNQPQHF. In nucleotides, the CDR3 is TGTGCCAGCAGCCGACCGGACAGGGTAAATCAGCCCCAGCATTTT. The variable domain in full, with the rest retrieved from reference TRBV28 and TRBJ1-5, is DVKVTQSSRYLVKRTGEKVFLECVQDMDHENMFWYRQDPGLGLRLIYFSYDVKMKEKGDIPEGYSVSREKKERFSLILESASTNQTSMYLCASSRPDRVNQPQHFGDGTRLSIL.

The V and J genes are TRBV21-1 and TRBJ1-5. TRBV21-1 is reported as a pseudogene. The CDR3 consists of 9 residues. DNA of the CDR3: TGTGCCACCCGGCAGCCCCAGCATTTT. It yields the protein CATRQPQHF.

The chain carries TRBV2 and TRBJ2-5; 10 bases map to TRBD1. The CDR3 runs 14 residues. The V gene's germline CDR1 is SNHLY and CDR2 FYNNEI. The trim removed 6 bases at V and 3 bases at J, leaving 4 bases unmatched. The CDR3 protein is CASRRDRGKETQYF. Written as DNA, the CDR3 is TGTGCCAGCAGGCGGGACAGGGGTAAAGAGACCCAGTACTTC.

This sequence joins TRBV9 and TRBJ2-1; 7 nucleotides match TRBD1. The CDR3 has 16 amino acids. Germline V lookup: CDR1 SGDLS, CDR2 YYNGEE. V shed 3 bases, J shed 8 bases, and the junction held 14 bases outside the gene matches. The CDR3 protein is CASSEKTGPLFDEQFF. As DNA, the CDR3 is TGTGCCAGCAGCGAGAAGACAGGGCCGCTATTCGATGAGCAGTTCTTC.

The rearrangement links TRBV9 to TRBJ1-1; D gene uncertain. Germline CDR1 is SGDLS and CDR2 is YYNGEE. CDR3 length equals 13 residues. Between the trimmed V and J ends, which lost 3 bases and 3 bases, there was a span of 9 bases. The CDR3 loop reads CASSASGYTEAFF. The CDR3 region has the DNA TGTGCCAGCAGCGCAAGCGGCTACACTGAAGCTTTCTTT.